One sample yielded the 27 T cell receptor beta chains listed below, sequenced in a study of long-term antiretroviral therapy in people with HIV. With survey level as its setting, the immunoSEQ assay was v3.0. Method: immunoSEQ multiplex PCR; TCRdb's copy keeps in-frame clones and lacks some. The table includes some 43,000 clones, about 89% detected once. This material consisted of unsorted PBMCs, taken 0.1 years before starting antiretroviral therapy. These receptors were obtained from a woman aged 45-65 years with HIV.

The chain uses TRBV5-6 and TRBJ2-5; tentatively, D is TRBD1 (5 bases). Germline CDR1 reads SGHDT; CDR2 reads YYEEEE. Trimming cost V 2 bases and J 2 bases, with 7 bases left between them. This CDR3 has 13 residues. Written as DNA, the CDR3 is TGTGCCAGCAGCTTTGGACAACAAGAGACCCAGTACTTC. Translation: CASSFGQQETQYF.

The chain recombines TRBV11-2 with TRBJ1-4, with 7 bases identical to TRBD1. The CDR3 totals 15 residues. Germline values: CDR1 SGHAT, CDR2 FQNNGV. V shed 2 bases and J 4 bases; nucleotides not matched to a gene: 4. CDR3 region: CASSLRGQVNEKLFF. The CDR3 region has the DNA TGTGCCAGCAGCTTACGTGGACAGGTTAATGAAAAACTGTTTTTT.

The chain couples TRBV27 to TRBJ1-1; 7 positions match TRBD1. The V segment lost 7 bases and the J segment 3 bases; nucleotides outside the gene matches: 8. This CDR3 spans 14 amino acids. Germline CDR1 is MNHEY and CDR2 is SMNVEV (reference sequence). CDR3 DNA: TGTGCCAGCACCTCCTGGACAGGAGACACTGAAGCTTTCTTT. Its protein product is CASTSWTGDTEAFF.

The CDR3 here is CASSPQAGMPYNEQFF. The CDR3 DNA sequence: TGTGCCAGCAGTCCCCAAGCAGGGATGCCCTACAATGAGCAGTTCTTC. The V and J genes are TRBV27 and TRBJ2-1; perhaps TRBD1 as D (5 bases). Germline CDR1 reads MNHEY; CDR2 reads SMNVEV (reference sequence). This CDR3 contains 16 residues. V gave up 5 bases and J gave up 2 bases, with 16 bases separating them.

This chain uses TRBV11-2 with TRBJ2-7, with no clear D. CDR3 length: 13 amino acids. The V end was cut by 2 bases, the J end by 9 bases, with 14 bases between. Germline CDR1 and CDR2: SGHAT and FQNNGV. DNA of the CDR3: TGTGCCAGCAGCTTACCGACTGATAACGGGCAGTACTTC. It is translated as CASSLPTDNGQYF. The full variable domain, with the rest looked up from reference TRBV11-2 and TRBJ2-7, is EAGVAQSPRYKIIEKRQSVAFWCNPISGHATLYWYQQILGQGPKLLIQFQNNGVVDDSQLPKDRFSAERLKGVDSTLKIQPAKLEDSAVYLCASSLPTDNGQYFGPGTRLTVT.

This chain links TRBV9 with TRBJ1-2; 10 bases fit TRBD1. CDR3 size: 19 residues. CDR1 is SGDLS and CDR2 is YYNGEE in the germline V gene. With V trimmed by 4 bases and J by 2 bases, 17 bases remained unmatched. The CDR3 region is CASSSPGQGTIGVNYGYTF. DNA of the CDR3: TGTGCCAGCAGCTCGCCGGGACAGGGGACGATTGGGGTGAACTATGGCTACACCTTC.

The chain recombines TRBV6-5 with TRBJ2-7, with TRBD1 identical over 9 bases. Germline-derived CDR1 and CDR2 are MNHEY and SVGAGI. V trimming: 4 bases; J trimming: 6 bases; junction bases outside the gene matches: 13. The CDR3 contains 16 residues. This CDR3 reads CASSSTGTGLVREQYF. In nucleotides, the CDR3 is TGTGCCAGCAGTTCCACCGGGACAGGGTTGGTTCGCGAGCAGTACTTC.

The chain recombines TRBV6-5 with TRBJ2-2; D possibly corresponds to TRBD1 (8 bases). The CDR3 runs to 15 residues. Germline V gene sequence: CDR1 MNHEY, CDR2 SVGAGI. Deletions cut 6 bases from V and 5 bases from J, with 16 bases between. The CDR3 DNA reads as TGTGCCAGCAGACCCGACAGGGGAGGGACCGGGGAGCTGTTTTTT. The encoded protein is CASRPDRGGTGELFF.

The chain couples TRBV5-8 to TRBJ2-1; no clear D. The V gene's germline CDR1 is SGHTS and CDR2 YDEGEE. V was cut by 4 bases and J by 3 bases, with 20 bases left in between. CDR3 size: 17 residues. The DNA for the CDR3 is TGTGCCAGCAGCGGGATGAGCGATAGCTACAACTACAATGAGCAGTTCTTC. Translating gives CASSGMSDSYNYNEQFF.

This sequence joins TRBV19 and TRBJ2-6; no firm D call. Germline V gene data show CDR1 as LNHDA and CDR2 as SQIVND (reference sequence). The CDR3 is 16 residues long. V dropped 5 bases and J dropped 0 bases, with 11 bases sitting between them. The CDR3 DNA reads as TGTGCCAGTAGTGAAAGACATAGCTCTGGGGCCAACGTCCTGACTTTC. Protein sequence: CASSERHSSGANVLTF.

The rearrangement links TRBV28 to TRBJ2-7, with 8 bases fitting TRBD2. Germline V lookup: CDR1 MDHEN, CDR2 SYDVKM. The CDR3 contains 17 residues. Trimming cost V 4 bases and J 1 base; bases outside gene matches: 12. Here the CDR3 reads CASSSASGGPRSYEQYF. The CDR3 DNA sequence: TGTGCCAGCAGTTCCGCCAGCGGGGGACCGAGATCCTACGAGCAGTACTTC.

V gene TRBV11-2 combines with J gene TRBJ2-3; D call uncertain. Trimming pared 4 bases from V and 2 bases from J, leaving 10 bases between. CDR3 length: 14 residues. CDR1 and CDR2 (germline): SGHAT, FQNNGV. CDR3 sequence: CASSYLTNTDTQYF. The CDR3 nucleotides are TGTGCCAGCAGCTATCTTACAAACACAGATACGCAGTATTTT.

The genes are TRBV5-1 and TRBJ2-2; no reliable D call. This CDR3 has 13 residues. Germline V CDR1 and CDR2: SGHRS, YFSETQ. The V and J ends lost 4 bases and 5 bases respectively, with 9 bases between them. DNA of the CDR3: TGCGCCAGCAGCCCCGATGGTACCGGGGAGCTGTTTTTT. Its protein product is CASSPDGTGELFF. Based on the CDR3 plus reference TRBV5-1 and TRBJ2-2, the full variable domain is KAGVTQTPRYLIKTRGQQVTLSCSPISGHRSVSWYQQTPGQGLQFLFEYFSETQRNKGNFPGRFSGRQFSNSRSEMNVSTLELGDSALYLCASSPDGTGELFFGEGSRLTVL.

The V gene is TRBV2, the J gene TRBJ2-1; D gene unclear. The CDR3 length is 12 residues. Germline-derived CDR1 and CDR2 are SNHLY and FYNNEI. V gave up 6 bases and J gave up 3 bases, with 6 bases separating them. Here the CDR3 DNA reads TGTGCCAGCAGCCCTATCTACAATGAGCAGTTCTTC. Translating gives CASSPIYNEQFF.

This sequence joins TRBV19 and TRBJ1-6, with 8 bases fitting TRBD1. This CDR3 has 17 residues. The J segment lost 7 bases and the V segment lost 5 bases, leaving 13 bases of the junction unmatched. CDR1 LNHDA and CDR2 SQIVND come from the germline V gene (reference sequence). CDR3 DNA sequence: TGTGCCAGTAGTCCCTTAAAATATCCAGGGGGCAATTCACCCCTCCACTTT. This encodes CASSPLKYPGGNSPLHF.

The CDR3 nucleotides are TGTGCCAGCAGTGATCGCGTGCCTTGGGGGGGCTACACCTTC. Protein sequence: CASSDRVPWGGYTF. This chain joins TRBV2 and TRBJ1-2, with D perhaps TRBD1 (5 bases). The CDR3 length is 14 residues. Trimming took off 3 bases at V and 8 bases at J, with 16 bases between the two ends. Looked up from germline, CDR1 is SNHLY and CDR2 is FYNNEI. The variable domain in full, with the rest retrieved from reference TRBV2 and TRBJ1-2, is EPEVTQTPSHQVTQMGQEVILRCVPISNHLYFYWYRQILGQKVEFLVSFYNNEISEKSEIFDDQFSVERPDGSNFTLKIRSTKLEDSAMYFCASSDRVPWGGYTFGSGTRLTVV.

The chain uses TRBV5-8 and TRBJ1-2; D is unclear. Germline V CDR1 and CDR2: SGHTS, YDEGEE. The CDR3 loop spans 11 amino acids. The V and J ends lost 3 bases and 4 bases respectively, with 4 bases between them. The CDR3 DNA reads TGTGCCAGCAGCTCGCGCTATGGCTACACCTTC. Translation gives CASSSRYGYTF. Variable domain in full (rest from reference TRBV5-8 and TRBJ1-2): EAGVTQSPTHLIKTRGQQATLRCSPISGHTSVYWYQQALGLGLQFLLWYDEGEERNRGNFPPRFSGRQFPNYSSELNVNALELEDSALYLCASSSRYGYTFGSGTRLTVV.

This rearrangement joins TRBV2 to TRBJ1-2; 7 bases are a match to TRBD1. J was trimmed by 7 bases and V by 6 bases; bases with no gene match: 5. Germline V gene sequence: CDR1 SNHLY, CDR2 FYNNEI. The CDR3 contains 12 residues. The DNA of the CDR3 is TGTGCCAGCAGGGGAGGGGGCTCTGGCTACACCTTC. Its translation is CASRGGGSGYTF.

The chain combines TRBV2 with TRBJ1-1, with D tentatively TRBD1 (6 bases). This CDR3 region has 15 residues. Trimming pared 6 bases from V and 1 base from J, leaving 15 bases between. Germline V lookup: CDR1 SNHLY, CDR2 FYNNEI. In DNA form, the CDR3 reads TGTGCCAGCAGCAGGCAGGGGCTGGGGAACACTGAAGCTTTCTTT. It codes for CASSRQGLGNTEAFF.

V usage is TRBV30 and J usage is TRBJ2-7; D gene ambiguous. The V end was cut by 3 bases, the J end by 2 bases, with 5 bases between. Germline CDR1 is GTSNPN and CDR2 is SVGIG (reference sequence). The CDR3 spans 11 residues. The CDR3 DNA sequence: TGTGCCTGGAGGCGGACCTACGAGCAGTACTTC. Protein: CAWRRTYEQYF.

The chain links TRBV5-8 to TRBJ2-5; D gene ambiguous. V lost 6 bases and J 4 bases, leaving 13 bases between the germline ends. The V gene's germline CDR1 is SGHTS and CDR2 YDEGEE. The length of the CDR3 is 13 residues. Here the CDR3 reads CASTVGFRETQYF. The CDR3 DNA sequence: TGTGCCAGCACGGTGGGATTTCGAGAGACCCAGTACTTC. Supplemented by reference TRBV5-8 and TRBJ2-5, the full variable domain reads EAGVTQSPTHLIKTRGQQATLRCSPISGHTSVYWYQQALGLGLQFLLWYDEGEERNRGNFPPRFSGRQFPNYSSELNVNALELEDSALYLCASTVGFRETQYFGPGTRLLVL.

The CDR3 reads CASSLSQGSGNTIYF. CDR3 nucleotide sequence: TGTGCCAGCAGCTTATCCCAGGGCTCTGGAAACACCATATATTTT. This sequence joins TRBV7-3 and TRBJ1-3, with a tentative D call TRBD1 (5 bases). The CDR3 has 15 residues. CDR1 is SGHTA and CDR2 is FQGTGA in the germline V gene. Trimming took 2 bases from V and 0 from J, leaving 8 bases between them.

The chain couples TRBV7-9 to TRBJ2-1; TRBD2 agrees at 7 bases. Germline V gene data show CDR1 as SEHNR and CDR2 as FQNEAQ (reference sequence). Unmatched junction bases numbered 7, after V lost 5 bases and J lost 0 bases. This CDR3 comprises 16 residues. CDR3 sequence reads: CASSPTGGGSYNEQFF. The CDR3 nucleotides read TGTGCCAGCAGCCCGACTGGCGGGGGCTCCTACAATGAGCAGTTCTTC.

The chain uses TRBV7-2 and TRBJ2-7; 11 nucleotides align to TRBD2. This CDR3 has 16 residues. The germline V gene encodes CDR1 SGHTA and CDR2 FQGNSA. Trimming took 2 bases from V and 4 from J; bases not matched to a gene: 7. CDR3 nucleotides: TGTGCCAGCAGCTTAATTAGCGGGGGGGGACCTTACGAGCAGTACTTC. Its protein product is CASSLISGGGPYEQYF.

The gene calls are TRBV27 and TRBJ1-2, with 7 nucleotides matching TRBD1. The junction had 4 bases not matched to a gene; V was cut back by 2 bases and J by 7 bases. This CDR3 comprises 13 residues. Germline V lookup: CDR1 MNHEY, CDR2 SMNVEV (reference sequence). The DNA of the CDR3 is TGTGCCAGCAGTTTACGACAGGGCCTTGGCTACACCTTC. The encoded protein is CASSLRQGLGYTF.

This chain links TRBV25-1 with TRBJ1-1, with 10 nucleotides matching TRBD1. The CDR3 consists of 14 residues. CDR1 and CDR2 from the germline V gene are MGHDK and SYGVNS. The ends lost 7 bases at V and 6 bases at J; junction bases unmatched: 8. The CDR3 coding sequence is TGTGCCAGCATGGCCGACAGGGGGCAATCTGAAGCTTTCTTT. Its protein product is CASMADRGQSEAFF.

The rearrangement joins TRBV6-5 to TRBJ2-5, with D unclear. The CDR3 loop spans 10 amino acids. Germline V CDR1 and CDR2: MNHEY, SVGAGI. The V and J ends lost 8 bases and 7 bases respectively, with 8 bases between them. CDR3 DNA sequence: TGTGCCAGCGGGTCCGGGACCCAGTACTTC. Its protein product is CASGSGTQYF.